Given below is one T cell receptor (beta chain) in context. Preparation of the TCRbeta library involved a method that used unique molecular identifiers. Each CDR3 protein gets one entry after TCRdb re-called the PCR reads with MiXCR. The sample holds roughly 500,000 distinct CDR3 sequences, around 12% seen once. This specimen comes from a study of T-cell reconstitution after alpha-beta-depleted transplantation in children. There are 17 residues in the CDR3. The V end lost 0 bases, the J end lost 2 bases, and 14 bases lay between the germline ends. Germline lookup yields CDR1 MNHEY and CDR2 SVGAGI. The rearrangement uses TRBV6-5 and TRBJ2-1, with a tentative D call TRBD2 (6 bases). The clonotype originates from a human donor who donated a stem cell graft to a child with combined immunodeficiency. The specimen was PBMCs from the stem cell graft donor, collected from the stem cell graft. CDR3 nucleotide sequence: TGTGCCAGCAGTTACTCGAGTAGTAGGAGGGCCTACAATGAGCAGTTCTTC. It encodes CASSYSSSRRAYNEQFF.